Detailed here is one TCR beta chain. This clonotype was seen many times. Its antigen is unknown. The input lacks base qualities; no much larger clone sits a single base away. The sample belongs to a study of T cells in Graves' hyperthyroidism and ophthalmopathy (dated by TCRdb to between 2018 and 2021). Notes on the research overall: Peripheral blood samples were taken at initial diagnosis, before any treatment was given. To identify distinguishing TCR V-J signatures, a discovery cohort of roughly 100 patients was used, comprising some 43 with Graves' ophthalmopathy and 57 with stable Graves' hyperthyroidism. Prospective prediction of ophthalmopathy was tested in an independent validation cohort of 18 to 20 hyperthyroidism patients and around 16 patients who later progressed to ophthalmopathy. For training and testing, the approximately 97 patients in the discovery cohort were randomly divided in a 7:3 ratio. Thyroid tissue and blood T-cell repertoires from roughly 6 Graves' hyperthyroidism patients were also compared in the study. After sampling, hyperthyroidism patients received methimazole starting at 30 mg daily, and ophthalmopathy patients received high-dose intravenous methylprednisolone. The paper reports TCR Vbeta CDR3 sequencing of some 140 peripheral blood samples: 43 ophthalmopathy, under 85 hyperthyroidism and approximately 17 progressor patients. The research as a whole found: In validation, the model predicted progression to ophthalmopathy with approximately 70% sensitivity and roughly 75% specificity, a median of about 6.7 months before onset. Blood samples also contained most of the expanded thyroid clonotypes (frequency above 0.001), which suggests that blood repertoires may reflect thyroid immune responses. No statistical method was used to set the sample size in advance, and investigators knew the group allocation. Ophthalmopathy was separated from stable hyperthyroidism by a 13 V-J signature model, with roughly 88% sensitivity and 81% to 82% specificity obtained in cross-validation and 80%/75% obtained in testing.

In the ophthalmopathy patients, disease was moderately to severely active, with a Clinical Activity Score of 3 or more, a NOSPECS grade of 4 or more, and a duration of less than 3 months. Patients with uncontrolled infections, other autoimmune diseases, pregnancy or lactation were excluded. Diagnoses were based on clinical symptoms, serum thyroxine and TRAb, thyroid ultrasound and orbital computed tomography. Ficoll-Paque density gradient centrifugation was used to isolate PBMCs from 10 ml of fresh peripheral blood. Trizol reagent was used to extract total RNA, and RNA quality was then checked on an Agilent 2100 Bioanalyzer. The CDR3 spans 17 residues, from the cysteine through the phenylalanine. Just CDR3 DNA is preserved here, 51 bases in frame from base 1. The germline V end is reduced by 0 bases and the J end by 1 base; junction bases left unmatched: 8. CDR1 and CDR2 are read off the germline V gene as SGHRS and YFSETQ.

Amplification of TCR beta CDR3 regions was carried out from RNA transcripts. A first-round RT-PCR of the TCR CDR3 used the HTBI primer set with the Qiagen OneStep RT-PCR kit. A second multiplex PCR round built the libraries, followed by size selection and purification. Sequencing of the libraries was done on an Illumina HiSeq2000 using paired-end 100 bp reads. The authors' analysis ran thus. SOAPnuke was used to process the raw data, removing reads that contained adapters or uncalled bases, had a mean Phred below 15, or lacked an exact match to the constant primer or identifier. COPE v1.2.5 was used to merge the high-quality paired reads, and each unique nucleotide sequence was defined as a clonotype. MiTCR v1.1 was used to align clonotypes to the IMGT TRBV, TRBD and TRBJ reference segments. The analysis included only V-J combinations with a frequency above 0.0001, which together covered around 99% of the repertoires. A TCS score was defined as the ratio of F50 (clonal expansion) to E x V (chaos), with BLOSUM62-based TCRdist applied between CDR3 peptides within each V-J. Welch's t-statistics and random forest reduced around 510 V-J features to 13, which were used in a naive Bayes classifier (R e1071). TCRdb reprocessed the public reads (quality trimming at Q25 with fastp, clone calling with MiXCR) and kept in-frame beta chains. Rows matching on CDR3 protein sequence are summarized as one entry with the most common DNA and genes. TCRdb's processing, not the study's, gives the V and J calls here. The sample profile shows about 400,000 distinct CDR3 sequences; approximately 14% of them were found once. About 13% of the sample lies in the top ten.

Sequencing was done on a sample of blood. The sequence derives from a man younger than 35 with Graves' ophthalmopathy. Here the chain combines TRBV5-1 and TRBJ2-3, with 7 central nucleotides matching TRBD1. The DNA reads TGCGCCAGCAGCTTGGGTAGGGACAGATCGGGCACAGATACGCAGTATTTT. Its protein product is CASSLGRDRSGTDTQYF. With the portions outside the CDR3 filled from the reference TRBV5-1 and TRBJ2-3 genes, the complete variable region becomes KAGVTQTPRYLIKTRGQQVTLSCSPISGHRSVSWYQQTPGQGLQFLFEYFSETQRNKGNFPGRFSGRQFSNSRSEMNVSTLELGDSALYLCASSLGRDRSGTDTQYFGPGTRLTVL.